These 6 T cell receptor beta chains were all obtained from the same sample, sequenced in a study of beta chain features in type 1 diabetes. Every isolated RNA sample was fully reverse transcribed, so sequencing captured expressed TCRB transcripts. Profiled with immunoSEQ multiplex PCR; TCRdb holds only in-frame clones, not every one. This sample has a few hundred thousand clones, with under 20% found just once. These receptors are not linked to any known antigen. Study-wide results and caveats: Significant though moderate, a shortening of TCRB CDR3s appeared in all four CD4+ subsets of Type 1 diabetes patients.

Source material: naive CD4+ T cells from blood. The origin of the receptors is a man aged 25 to 40 with type 1 diabetes.

The chain combines TRBV7-3 with TRBJ2-3; weak D call: TRBD2 (5 bases). Germline-derived CDR1 and CDR2 are SGHTA and FQGTGA. The V and J ends lost 1 base and 0 bases respectively, with 17 bases between them. CDR3 length: 18 residues. The CDR3 nucleotides are TGTGCCAGCAGCTTAAGCGCTCGGGGTGCTTCTAGCACAGATACGCAGTATTTT. Translating gives CASSLSARGASSTDTQYF.

The table lists this clone with a few counts. The chain links TRBV2 to TRBJ2-7, with 8 positions matching TRBD1. There are 15 residues in the CDR3. The V and J ends lost 1 base and 3 bases, in that order; junction bases with no gene match: 5. Germline V CDR1 and CDR2: SNHLY, FYNNEI. CDR3 amino acids: CASSEGTGGRYEQYF. In nucleotides, the CDR3 is TGTGCCAGCAGTGAAGGCACAGGGGGACGCTACGAGCAGTACTTC.

This clone was counted a few times. This chain links TRBV9 with TRBJ1-2; D gene ambiguous. CDR1 and CDR2 from the germline V gene are SGDLS and YYNGEE. V was clipped by 4 bases and J by 3 bases, with 10 bases between them. CDR3 size: 13 residues. CDR3 residues: CASSHGSDYGYTF. The CDR3 region has the DNA TGTGCCAGCAGCCATGGTTCGGACTATGGCTACACCTTC.

This clone was detected a few times. The rearrangement links TRBV5-1 to TRBJ2-7, with 9 bases that match TRBD1. Germline trimming cut 4 bases from V and 4 bases from J; bases unmatched to any gene: 6. Germline loops: CDR1 SGHRS, CDR2 YFSETQ. This CDR3 is built from 14 residues. The CDR3 bases are TGCGCCAGCAGCGCGCGGGACAGGGTTTACGAGCAGTACTTC. It specifies CASSARDRVYEQYF.

This sequence joins TRBV5-6 and TRBJ2-1; a possible D gene is TRBD1 (5 bases). CDR3 size: 12 residues. V lost 4 bases and J lost 8, with 10 bases in between. Germline V gene data show CDR1 as SGHDT and CDR2 as YYEEEE. The CDR3 sequence: CASSPQGYEQFF. In nucleotides, the CDR3 is TGTGCCAGCAGCCCCCAGGGTTATGAGCAGTTCTTC.

This chain links TRBV29-1 with TRBJ2-7; TRBD1 or TRBD2 may be the D gene (5 bases each). CDR3 length equals 12 residues. Trimming stripped 7 bases from V and 5 bases from J, with 15 bases between. CDR1 and CDR2 from the germline V gene are SQVTM and ANQGSEA. CDR3 coding DNA: TGCAGCGCGGGATGGGGGTCAGACGAGCAGTACTTC. It encodes CSAGWGSDEQYF.